What follows are 8 T cell receptor beta chains derived from one specimen sequenced in a study of shared clonotypes between healthy human individuals. The repertoire was sequenced with immunoSEQ multiplex PCR; TCRdb's copy has only in-frame clones and lacks some. Seen here are about 2.2 million clones, about 93% observed once, and the top ten hold less than 2%. Naive CD8 cells, CD45RO-negative and positively selected for CCR7, excluded terminally differentiated effector memory CD45RA+ cells. Sequencing was carried out using naive CD8+ T cells from PBMCs. Receptor source: a young man in good health. Some clones in this sample may be carry-over from other donors' samples.

In DNA, the CDR3 is TGTGCCAGCAGCGTACTAGGGGGAGGCTACACCTTC. It yields the protein CASSVLGGGYTF. The chain employs TRBV9 and TRBJ1-2; possible D gene TRBD1, 6 bases. Germline V gene data show CDR1 as SGDLS and CDR2 as YYNGEE. This CDR3 has 12 amino acids. Trimming took 1 base from V and 8 from J, leaving 9 bases between them. Together with reference TRBV9 and TRBJ1-2, the CDR3 gives the full variable domain: DSGVTQTPKHLITATGQRVTLRCSPRSGDLSVYWYQQSLDQGLQFLIQYYNGEERAKGNILERFSAQQFPDLHSELNLSSLELGDSALYFCASSVLGGGYTFGSGTRLTVV.

The chain is built from TRBV4-1 and TRBJ1-2, with 10 bases identical to TRBD1. CDR1 MGHRA and CDR2 YSYEKL come from the germline V gene. The CDR3 is made up of 15 amino acids. With V trimmed by 5 bases and J by 8 bases, 11 bases remained unmatched. CDR3 in amino acids: CASSTQDRDRGGYTF. CDR3 nucleotides: TGCGCCAGCAGCACGCAAGACCGGGACAGGGGCGGCTACACCTTC.

The V and J genes are TRBV9 and TRBJ2-7; 9 nucleotides match TRBD2. The germline V gene encodes CDR1 SGDLS and CDR2 YYNGEE. The CDR3 has 15 amino acids. V was pared by 4 bases and J by 0 bases, with 5 bases of the junction left unmatched. For the CDR3, the DNA is TGTGCCAGCAGCCCCCTAGCGGGATCCTCCTACGAGCAGTACTTC. Its protein is CASSPLAGSSYEQYF. The variable domain in full, with the rest retrieved from reference TRBV9 and TRBJ2-7, is DSGVTQTPKHLITATGQRVTLRCSPRSGDLSVYWYQQSLDQGLQFLIQYYNGEERAKGNILERFSAQQFPDLHSELNLSSLELGDSALYFCASSPLAGSSYEQYFGPGTRLTVT.

This clone occurred once. Other DNA sequences of this sample code for an identical CDR3. V is TRBV20-1 and J is TRBJ2-1; no reliable D call. This CDR3 is built from 11 residues. CDR1 DFQATT and CDR2 SNEGSKA come from the germline V gene (reference sequence). Trimming removed 5 bases from V and 3 bases from J, with 5 bases in between. CDR3 loop: CSARYYNEQFF. The DNA for the CDR3 is TGCAGTGCTCGGTACTACAATGAGCAGTTCTTC.

The V gene is TRBV27, the J gene TRBJ2-2; 8 bases match TRBD2. V shed 4 bases and J 6 bases; nucleotides not matched to a gene: 4. This CDR3 has 14 amino acids. Germline V gene sequence: CDR1 MNHEY, CDR2 SMNVEV (reference sequence). CDR3 nucleotides: TGTGCCAGCAGTTACATACTAGCGGCCGGGGAGCTGTTTTTT. Translating gives CASSYILAAGELFF.

This rearrangement joins TRBV27 to TRBJ2-7; maybe TRBD1 (6 bases). The CDR3 consists of 13 residues. The germline V gene encodes CDR1 MNHEY and CDR2 SMNVEV (reference sequence). V lost 2 bases and J 5 bases, leaving 10 bases between the germline ends. The CDR3 DNA sequence: TGTGCCAGCAGTTTAGACAGGATAAACGAGCAGTACTTC. It encodes CASSLDRINEQYF.

This chain connects TRBV6-5 to TRBJ2-1; D is uncertain. The germline V and J ends were trimmed by 6 bases and 0 bases, with 9 bases remaining between them. CDR3 size: 14 residues. Germline CDR1 reads MNHEY; CDR2 reads SVGAGI. CDR3 bases: TGTGCCAGCAGCCCTTGGAGCTCCTACAATGAGCAGTTCTTC. This translates into CASSPWSSYNEQFF.

The rearrangement uses TRBV7-9 and TRBJ2-3; the D is unclear. This CDR3 is built from 13 residues. V dropped 8 bases and J dropped 0 bases, with 9 bases sitting between them. Germline V CDR1 and CDR2: SEHNR, FQNEAQ (reference sequence). The chain's CDR3 is CASRSASTDTQYF. CDR3 nucleotide sequence: TGTGCCAGCCGGTCAGCTAGCACAGATACGCAGTATTTT.